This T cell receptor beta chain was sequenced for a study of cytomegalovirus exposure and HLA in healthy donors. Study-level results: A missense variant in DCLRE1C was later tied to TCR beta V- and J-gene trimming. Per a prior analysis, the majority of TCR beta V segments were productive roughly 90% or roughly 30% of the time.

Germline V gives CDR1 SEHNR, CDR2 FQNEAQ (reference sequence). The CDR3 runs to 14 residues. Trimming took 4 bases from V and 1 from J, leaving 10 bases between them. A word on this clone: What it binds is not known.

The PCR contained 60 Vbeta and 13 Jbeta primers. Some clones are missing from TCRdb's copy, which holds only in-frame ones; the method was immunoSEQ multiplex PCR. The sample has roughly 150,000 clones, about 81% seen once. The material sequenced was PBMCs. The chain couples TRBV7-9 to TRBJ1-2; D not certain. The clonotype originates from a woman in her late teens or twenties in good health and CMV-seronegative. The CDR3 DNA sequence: TGTGCCAGCAGCTCTGAGAGTGGTAACTATGGCTACACCTTC. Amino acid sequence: CASSSESGNYGYTF.